Reported below is one T cell receptor (beta chain). Allocation to cohorts depended on clinical history reported by the participants. This sample is part of a study of blood T cell repertoires in COVID-19. V trimming: 4 bases; J trimming: 4 bases; junction bases outside the gene matches: 6. The CDR3 runs 14 residues. Germline V lookup: CDR1 SGHRS, CDR2 YFSETQ. Here immunoSEQ multiplex PCR was the method, and the copy in TCRdb shows in-frame clones only, minus some. Counted here are around 390,000 clones, just under 90% occurring once; the ten biggest clones make up roughly 10%. The clonotype comes from a woman aged 50 to 65 who had recovered from COVID-19. The gene calls are TRBV5-1 and TRBJ1-2; 8 positions match TRBD1. Sequencing used PBMCs or T cells enriched from blood (not recorded which). CDR3 amino acids: CASSPTGDPYGYTF. The CDR3 DNA reads as TGCGCCAGCAGCCCGACAGGGGATCCCTATGGCTACACCTTC.